This passage covers 30 T cell receptor beta chains from one sample sequenced in a study of Graves' ophthalmopathy and Graves' hyperthyroidism. The sequenced template was RNA, covering the TCR beta CDR3 region. Investigators did first-round RT-PCR with HTBI primers, then second-round multiplex PCR. Each CDR3 protein gets one entry after TCRdb re-called the multiplex PCR reads with MiXCR. The sample lists 500,000 to 700,000 distinct CDR3 sequences, about 40% occurring once. Material for sequencing was peripheral blood or thyroid tissue (not recorded which). These receptors were taken from an adult man with Graves' hyperthyroidism.

This clonotype has more than one count but fewer than ten. The chain recombines TRBV7-8 with TRBJ2-7; D gene uncertain. The closer fit of TRBJ2-1 to the DNA end suggests the J call may be wrong. The CDR3 contains 13 residues. CDR1 SGHVS and CDR2 FQNEAQ come from the germline V gene. The CDR3 bases are TGTGCCAGCAGCTTAGACTCCTACAATGAGCAGTTCTTC. Translated, it gives CASSLDSYNEQFF.

This clonotype appeared many times. The V call is TRBV10-3, the J call TRBJ2-7; TRBD1 agrees at 7 bases. Unmatched junction bases numbered 4, after V lost 6 bases and J lost 2 bases. The CDR3 covers 13 residues. CDR1 is ENHRY, CDR2 SYGVKD, per germline. The CDR3 region is CAISPGQTYEQYF. DNA for the CDR3: TGTGCCATCAGCCCGGGACAGACCTACGAGCAGTACTTC.

This clonotype was seen a few times. The V call is TRBV29-1, the J call TRBJ2-7; D gene unclear. The J call may be faulty, since TRBJ2-1 better matches the DNA end. In germline, CDR1 is SQVTM, CDR2 ANQGSEA. There are 14 residues in the CDR3. The CDR3, as DNA: TGCAGCGTTGCTGGGGTGCAAACCTACAATGAGCAGTTCTTC. Translation: CSVAGVQTYNEQFF.

At least ten counts were recorded for this clonotype. J is TRBJ2-2 and V is TRBV19; D gene uncertain. The CDR3 sequence is 15 residues long. V was clipped by 0 bases and J by 9 bases, with 14 bases between them. Germline CDR1 is LNHDA and CDR2 is SQIVND (reference sequence). CDR3 nucleotides: TGTGCCAGTAGTATAGAAGGCCGGGCTGGGCGGGAGCTGTTTTTT. This translates into CASSIEGRAGRELFF.

Points on this clonotype: A read error may account for a junction end that differs from germline. The chain recombines TRBV11-2 with TRBJ1-2; no clear D. The germline V gene has CDR1 SGHAT and CDR2 FQNNGV. The CDR3 has 12 amino acids. The CDR3 is CASSLGGDGYIF. The CDR3 DNA is TGTGCCAGCAGCTTAGGCGGGGATGGCTACATCTTC.

This clonotype appeared many times. The chain joins TRBV5-1 to TRBJ2-7; D may match TRBD1 or TRBD2 (5 bases each). V was shortened by 4 bases and J by 3 bases, with 17 bases between the two germline ends. Germline lookup yields CDR1 SGHRS and CDR2 YFSETQ. This CDR3 region has 15 residues. This CDR3 reads CASSPDGAGGYEQYF. The CDR3 region has the DNA TGCGCCAGCAGCCCCGACGGGGCAGGTGGCTACGAGCAGTACTTC.

This clonotype was detected many times. This chain links TRBV5-8 with TRBJ1-1; 7 positions match TRBD1. CDR3 length: 13 amino acids. V dropped 2 bases and J dropped 4; count of bases not matched to a gene: 2. Germline V gene lookup returns CDR1 SGHTS and CDR2 YDEGEE. Here the CDR3 DNA reads TGTGCCAGCAGCTTTCAGGGGGTCACTGAAGCTTTCTTT. It translates to CASSFQGVTEAFF.

To note about this clonotype: Possible read error: a much larger clone is one base away. V usage is TRBV9 and J usage is TRBJ2-1; D may be TRBD1 or TRBD2 (7 bases each). Germline V lookup: CDR1 SGDLS, CDR2 YYNGEE. The CDR3 spans 15 residues. CDR3 residues: CASSERDSSYNGQFF. The CDR3, as DNA: TGTGCCAGCAGCGAGCGGGACAGCTCCTACAATGGGCAGTTCTTC.

This clonotype was counted ten times or more. The chain uses TRBV20-1 and TRBJ1-4; TRBD1 agrees at 7 bases. The CDR3 consists of 16 residues. Trimming removed 0 bases from V and 2 bases from J; junction bases left unmatched: 6. Germline lookup yields CDR1 DFQATT and CDR2 SNEGSKA (reference sequence). The CDR3 here is CSARDLVRGTNEKLFF. CDR3 DNA: TGCAGTGCTAGAGATCTCGTCAGGGGGACTAATGAAAAACTGTTTTTT.

This clonotype has ten or more counts. J is TRBJ1-5 and V is TRBV12-3 or TRBV12-4; 10 nucleotides agree with TRBD1. Trimming removed 5 bases from V and 6 bases from J; junction bases left unmatched: 4. This CDR3 contains 14 residues. The CDR3 DNA sequence: TGTGCCAGCAGTCCGACAGGGGGCGGTCAGCCCCAGCATTTT. The encoded protein is CASSPTGGGQPQHF.

This clonotype came up many times. This chain links TRBV5-6 with TRBJ2-6, with D uncertain. Between the trimmed V and J ends, which lost 8 bases and 0 bases, there was a span of 6 bases. Germline V gene lookup returns CDR1 SGHDT and CDR2 YYEEEE. This CDR3 has 13 residues. The DNA for the CDR3 is TGTGCCAGTGTGAGCTCTGGGGCCAACGTCCTGACTTTC. This codes for CASVSSGANVLTF.

The V and J genes are TRBV5-1 and TRBJ2-1, with 8 bases identical to TRBD2. Germline lookup yields CDR1 SGHRS and CDR2 YFSETQ. This CDR3 has 15 amino acids. V lost 0 bases to trimming and J lost 5 bases; unmatched junction nucleotides: 4. CDR3 residues: CASSLERGGHNEQFF. CDR3 DNA sequence: TGCGCCAGCAGCTTGGAACGGGGGGGACACAATGAGCAGTTCTTC.

This chain connects TRBV4-1 to TRBJ1-5; TRBD1 might be the D (5 bases). V lost 0 bases, J lost 5 bases, and 14 bases lay in between. Germline lookup yields CDR1 MGHRA and CDR2 YSYEKL. There are 16 residues in the CDR3. The CDR3 sequence: CASSQDLGQGYQPQHF. CDR3 sequence (DNA): TGCGCCAGCAGCCAAGATCTCGGGCAGGGTTATCAGCCCCAGCATTTT.

The chain employs TRBV15 and TRBJ1-6; TRBD1 might be the D (5 bases). Trimming shortened V by 5 bases and J by 10 bases, and 18 bases separated the two germline ends. This CDR3 comprises 15 residues. Germline V CDR1 and CDR2: LNHNV, YYDKDF (reference sequence). In DNA form, the CDR3 reads TGTGCCACCAGCCGTTGGGCCGGGGCTGGATCACCCCTCCACTTT. Translation gives CATSRWAGAGSPLHF.

In its sample, this clonotype was seen many times. V gene TRBV24-1 combines with J gene TRBJ2-7; D call uncertain. The CDR3 spans 14 residues. Between the trimmed V and J ends, which lost 3 bases and 0 bases, there was a span of 8 bases. CDR1 is KGHDR and CDR2 is SFDVKD in the germline V gene. The CDR3 spells CATSDIANSYEQYF. The CDR3 DNA reads TGTGCCACCAGTGATATCGCGAACTCCTACGAGCAGTACTTC.

This clonotype was detected ten times or more. The rearrangement uses TRBV2 and TRBJ1-6, with unresolved D. CDR1 and CDR2 from the germline V gene are SNHLY and FYNNEI. The CDR3 is 14 residues long. The V end lost 1 base, the J end lost 10 bases, and 11 bases lay between the germline ends. CDR3: CASSEVPLGSPLHF. DNA for the CDR3: TGTGCCAGCAGTGAAGTTCCTTTGGGCTCACCCCTCCACTTT.

The gene calls are TRBV2 and TRBJ1-1; possible D gene TRBD1, 6 bases. The CDR3 sequence is 15 residues long. Per the germline V gene, CDR1 is SNHLY and CDR2 is FYNNEI. Trimming stripped 7 bases from V and 4 bases from J, with 19 bases between. In DNA, the CDR3 is TGTGCCAGCATCCCGTCACAGGGAGGGAGCACTGAAGCTTTCTTT. This sequence encodes CASIPSQGGSTEAFF. Using reference TRBV2 and TRBJ1-1 for the parts outside the CDR3, the full variable domain is EPEVTQTPSHQVTQMGQEVILRCVPISNHLYFYWYRQILGQKVEFLVSFYNNEISEKSEIFDDQFSVERPDGSNFTLKIRSTKLEDSAMYFCASIPSQGGSTEAFFGQGTRLTVV.

This chain links TRBV12-3 or TRBV12-4 with TRBJ1-2; 12 bases align to TRBD1. CDR3 length: 17 amino acids. Trimming at V came to 3 bases and at J to 5 bases, leaving 10 bases not matched to a gene. The DNA for the CDR3 is TGTGCCAGCAGTTTTGGGACAGGGGGCGTGGTTGGATATGGCTACACCTTC. Protein product: CASSFGTGGVVGYGYTF.

This clonotype was seen just once. The V gene is TRBV6-1, the J gene TRBJ2-2, with D uncertain. The V end lost 4 bases, the J end lost 2 bases, and 8 bases lay between the germline ends. The germline V gene has CDR1 MNHNS and CDR2 SASEGT. The CDR3 spans 14 residues. This CDR3 is CASSVMSNTGELFF. Here the CDR3 DNA reads TGTGCCAGCAGTGTAATGAGTAACACCGGGGAGCTGTTTTTT.

This clonotype was detected ten times or more. The CDR3 nucleotides are TGTGCCATCAGGGACAGGGGGCAGGAGTATGGCTACACCTTC. Protein sequence: CAIRDRGQEYGYTF. The rearrangement links TRBV10-3 to TRBJ1-2; 11 positions agree with TRBD1. This CDR3 is built from 14 residues. The ends lost 6 bases at V and 5 bases at J; junction bases unmatched: 5. CDR1 ENHRY and CDR2 SYGVKD come from the germline V gene.

This clonotype has a single count. The CDR3 end shows no conserved phenylalanine or tryptophan, and so a read error is likely. The limits of the CDR3 on the DNA are not certain, so only TCRdb's listed CDR3 is given. V gene TRBV29-1 combines with J gene TRBJ2-7; the D call TRBD2 from the table was never checked on the DNA. The CDR3 contains 8 residues when both ends are counted. Germline V gene sequence: CDR1 SQVTM, CDR2 ANQGSEA. The chain's CDR3 is CSLAGLAG.

This chain uses TRBV29-1 with TRBJ2-7, with TRBD2 matching over 14 bases. The J call may be mistaken, given a closer DNA end match to TRBJ2-1. CDR1 is SQVTM and CDR2 is ANQGSEA in the germline V gene. CDR3 length: 17 amino acids. This chain's CDR3 is CSVDGLAGGGVYNEQFF. The CDR3 DNA follows: TGCAGCGTTGACGGACTAGCGGGGGGAGGGGTCTACAATGAGCAGTTCTTC.

This clonotype was seen repeatedly, ten times or more. J is TRBJ2-7 and V is TRBV11-2; 8 bases map to TRBD1. The CDR3 extends over 15 amino acids. After removal of 5 bases from V and 2 bases from J, the junction contained 8 bases not matched to a gene. CDR1 is SGHAT and CDR2 is FQNNGV in the germline V gene. The CDR3 coding sequence is TGTGCCAGCAGCACCCCACGACAGGGGACCTACGAGCAGTACTTC. It yields the protein CASSTPRQGTYEQYF.

This clonotype was observed a few times. The chain has TRBV6-6 and TRBJ2-2; a weak D match, TRBD1 (6 bases). Germline-derived CDR1 and CDR2 are MNHNY and SVGAGI (reference sequence). This CDR3 has 16 amino acids. The V end was cut by 5 bases, the J end by 6 bases, with 19 bases between. CDR3 sequence (DNA): TGTGCCAGCAGTGAAAAGATAACAGGGTGGGCCGGGGAGCTGTTTTTT. It yields the protein CASSEKITGWAGELFF.

As concerns this clonotype: One end of the junction fails to match germline, which may point to a read error. This chain joins TRBV24-1 and TRBJ2-5; 7 positions match TRBD1. Germline V gene lookup returns CDR1 KGHDR and CDR2 SFDVKD. CDR3 length: 18 residues. CDR3 nucleotides: TGTGCCACCAGCGATCCTCCCCCTTGGCAGGGGGAACAAGAGACCCGGTACTTC. Its protein is CATSDPPPWQGEQETRYF.

This clonotype was found many times. The chain combines TRBV24-1 with TRBJ2-2; possible D gene TRBD2, 7 bases. Deletions cut 1 base from V and 4 bases from J, with 12 bases between. CDR3 length: 16 amino acids. Germline V gene sequence: CDR1 KGHDR, CDR2 SFDVKD. CDR3 bases: TGTGCCACCAGTGATTTAGGGGGGGCGCGCACCGGGGAGCTGTTTTTT. As protein: CATSDLGGARTGELFF.

The chain is built from TRBV9 and TRBJ2-5, with TRBD1 as a possible D gene (6 bases). CDR3 length equals 16 residues. Between the trimmed V and J ends, which lost 3 bases and 5 bases, there was a span of 20 bases. The germline gives CDR1 SGDLS, CDR2 YYNGEE. The CDR3 spells CASSASGADLRETQYF. The CDR3 DNA sequence: TGTGCCAGCAGCGCATCAGGGGCAGACCTACGGGAGACCCAGTACTTC.

This clonotype was recorded many times. The genes are TRBV7-8 and TRBJ2-2, with D perhaps TRBD1 (5 bases). From germline, CDR1 is SGHVS and CDR2 FQNEAQ. The CDR3 length is 16 residues. Between the trimmed V and J ends, which lost 0 bases and 0 bases, there was a span of 8 bases. Here the CDR3 reads CASSLAGRANTGELFF. Written as DNA, the CDR3 is TGTGCCAGCAGCTTAGCTGGCAGGGCGAACACCGGGGAGCTGTTTTTT.

V and J are TRBV12-3 or TRBV12-4 and TRBJ2-2; TRBD2 might be the D (5 bases). CDR3 length equals 15 residues. Trimming shortened V by 7 bases and J by 1 base, and 13 bases separated the two germline ends. The CDR3, as DNA: TGTGCCAGCACCTCAGACGGACTGAACACCGGGGAGCTGTTTTTT. This sequence encodes CASTSDGLNTGELFF.

For this clonotype: With a much larger clone just one base away, this may be a read error. The CDR3 protein is CASTYAAGSTGELFF. CDR3 coding DNA: TGTGCCAGCACCTACGCCGCGGGGAGCACCGGGGAGCTGTTTTTT. V gene TRBV12-3 or TRBV12-4 combines with J gene TRBJ2-2; weak D call: TRBD2 (6 bases). The CDR3 has 15 residues. Between the trimmed V and J ends, which lost 7 bases and 4 bases, there was a span of 16 bases.